The T cell receptor beta chain described here comes from a study of T cell responses to AZD1222 COVID-19 vaccine (dated by TCRdb to 2020 to 2022). Broadly, across the study: TCR sequencing was performed for 230 to 250 trial participants, of whom some 200 were given two doses of AZD1222 and about 25 were given two doses of MenACWY control vaccine. Trial participants were enrolled into age subgroups of 18-55, 56-69 and 70-plus years, which contained approximately 150, 28 and 58 TCR-sequenced participants, respectively.

The CDR3 regions of human TCRbeta chains were analyzed by immunosequencing. The study's own analysis went as follows. TCRs in the repertoires were compared against a reference library of SARS-CoV-2-specific TCRs that had been generated with the MIRA antigen-specificity platform. Breadth meant the fraction of unique TCRs that were SARS-CoV-2-associated, whereas depth meant the fraction of total T cells that were SARS-CoV-2-associated. Using the MIRA data, every spike-specific TCR was mapped to the spike region that the TCR reacted to and assigned to either a CD4 or a CD8 class. Log10-transformed breadth and depth values were compared by one-way ANOVA with Sidak's multiple comparisons tests. Entries here come from immuneACCESS through TCRdb and include only in-frame sequences with V and J called. Some clones fail to appear in such tables; in the studies checked, an unresolved V gene covers under half of the shortfall, and the cause of the remainder is unknown. V and J calls and clone size are copied from that table; D and trimming were computed from the DNA. Recorded for this sample are some 110,000 clones; roughly 92% of them occurred a single time. 1.5% to 2% of the sample is held by the ten biggest clonotypes.

What the authors observed across the whole study: Conclusions about previously exposed vaccinees are limited, since just five or six AZD1222 recipients were seropositive for SARS-CoV-2 at baseline. The 56-69-year group was small, and its depth increase did not reach significance, likely because of low power. Because no day 14 peak-response samples were available, repertoires were characterized only after the peak T cell response. CD4 TCRs associated with the vaccine covered the entire spike protein, and the dominant responses were in regions 160-218 and 743-854. Reportedly, almost half of the unique spike-specific TCRs recognized epitopes lying outside the regions that are mutated in the B.1.351 and B.1.1.7 variants. Participants were mostly white British and included more females than males, and it was suggested by the authors that clonal diversity may have been underestimated. Spike-specific TCR breadth and depth rose significantly after two AZD1222 doses compared with day 0 and with MenACWY recipients.

Read against the paper, the sample's time point label means: about 28 days (+/-7) after the second vaccine dose. AZD1222 recipients given second doses at about 4 weeks or at about 12 weeks were pooled, since spike-specific TCR depth and breadth were not found to differ between the two schedules. Vaccinee samples came from UK trials COV001 and COV002, including a single-blind randomized controlled phase 2/3 trial of AZD1222 (ChAdOx1 nCoV-19) in healthy adults. Trial participant PBMC samples were collected at day 0 and day 28 after the second dose for TCRbeta chain sequencing. A remark on this clone: What this receptor recognizes is not known. The sample holds no much larger clone one base away, and base qualities are not on file.

The receptor comes from an adult who received the AZD1222 COVID-19 vaccine. The sample here was peripheral blood, taken 28 days after the second AZD1222 dose.

CDR3 region: CASSPGTDYNEQFF. The DNA sequence is TGTGCCAGCAGCCCCGGGACAGATTACAATGAGCAGTTCTTC. The sequence is built from TRBV13 and TRBJ2-1; 7 nucleotides in the junction match TRBD1. Sequences PRHDT (CDR1) and FYEKMQ (CDR2) are obtained from the germline V gene (reference sequence). From the cysteine through the phenylalanine, the CDR3 covers 14 amino acids. Left in the record is the CDR3 DNA by itself, 42 bases read in frame from the first base. V trim: 5 bases; J trim: 4 bases; unmatched bases: 5.